The present TCR beta chain was sequenced within a study of identical twins. This clonotype has a handful of counts. As yet, its antigen is unknown. Study-level results: Analyses based on zero insertions could be partly confounded by invariant MAIT and iNKT cells.

Unique molecular identifiers were present on the cDNA, and a universal primer site came from template switching. TCRdb used MiXCR to reprocess the 5' RACE reads, holding one entry per CDR3 protein. The table includes 350,000 to 450,000 distinct CDR3 sequences, 15% to 20% detected once. CDR1 KGHSH and CDR2 LQKENI come from the germline V gene. V was shortened by 6 bases and J by 3 bases, with 6 bases between the two germline ends. The CDR3 extends over 12 amino acids. The chain joins TRBV18 to TRBJ2-1; no reliable D call. The sequence was obtained from a man in his forties or fifties in good health. The source material was naive T cells sorted from blood. The CDR3 DNA sequence: TGTGCCAGCTCCCACATCTACAATGAGCAGTTCTTC. It encodes CASSHIYNEQFF.